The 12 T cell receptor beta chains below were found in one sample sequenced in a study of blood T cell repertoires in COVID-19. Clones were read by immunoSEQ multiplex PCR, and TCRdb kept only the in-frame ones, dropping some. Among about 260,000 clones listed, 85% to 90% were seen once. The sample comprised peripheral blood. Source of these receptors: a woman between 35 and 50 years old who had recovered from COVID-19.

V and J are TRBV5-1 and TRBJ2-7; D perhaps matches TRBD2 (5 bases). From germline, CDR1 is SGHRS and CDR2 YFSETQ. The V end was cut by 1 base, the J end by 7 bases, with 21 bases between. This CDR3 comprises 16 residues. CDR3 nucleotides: TGCGCCAGCAGCTTGCTGGGCTCCGGGTCCCCGGGGGAGCAGTACTTC. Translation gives CASSLLGSGSPGEQYF.

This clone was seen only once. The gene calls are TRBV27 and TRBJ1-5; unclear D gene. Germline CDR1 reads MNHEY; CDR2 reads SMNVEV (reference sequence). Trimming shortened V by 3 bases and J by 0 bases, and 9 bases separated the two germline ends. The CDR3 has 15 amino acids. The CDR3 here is CASSFGPSSNQPQHF. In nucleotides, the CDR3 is TGTGCCAGCAGTTTTGGTCCCAGTAGCAATCAGCCCCAGCATTTT.

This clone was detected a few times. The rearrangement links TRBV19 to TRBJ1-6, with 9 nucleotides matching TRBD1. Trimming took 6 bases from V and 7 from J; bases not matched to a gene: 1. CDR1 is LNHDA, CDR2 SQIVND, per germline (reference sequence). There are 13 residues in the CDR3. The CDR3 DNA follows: TGTGCCAGTAGGGACAGGGGCAATTCACCCCTCCACTTT. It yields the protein CASRDRGNSPLHF.

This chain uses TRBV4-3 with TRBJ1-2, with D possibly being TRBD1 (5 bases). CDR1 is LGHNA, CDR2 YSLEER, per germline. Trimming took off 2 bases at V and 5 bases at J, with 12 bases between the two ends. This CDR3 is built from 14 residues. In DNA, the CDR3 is TGCGCCAGCAGCCAAACAAGGGGTGATTATGGCTACACCTTC. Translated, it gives CASSQTRGDYGYTF.

This CDR3 is CEPQGTSTDTQYF. For the CDR3, the DNA is TGTGAACCACAGGGGACTAGCACAGATACGCAGTATTTT. The rearrangement links TRBV30 to TRBJ2-3, with D maybe TRBD1 (7 bases). This CDR3 has 13 residues. Germline loops: CDR1 GTSNPN, CDR2 SVGIG (reference sequence).

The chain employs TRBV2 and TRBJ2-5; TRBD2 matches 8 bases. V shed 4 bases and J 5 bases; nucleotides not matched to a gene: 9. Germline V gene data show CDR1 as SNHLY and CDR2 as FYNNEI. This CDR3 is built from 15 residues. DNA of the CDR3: TGTGCCAGCAGTGGTACGGGGGGGCCACGGGAGACCCAGTACTTC. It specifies CASSGTGGPRETQYF. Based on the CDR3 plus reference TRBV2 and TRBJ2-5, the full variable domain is EPEVTQTPSHQVTQMGQEVILRCVPISNHLYFYWYRQILGQKVEFLVSFYNNEISEKSEIFDDQFSVERPDGSNFTLKIRSTKLEDSAMYFCASSGTGGPRETQYFGPGTRLLVL.

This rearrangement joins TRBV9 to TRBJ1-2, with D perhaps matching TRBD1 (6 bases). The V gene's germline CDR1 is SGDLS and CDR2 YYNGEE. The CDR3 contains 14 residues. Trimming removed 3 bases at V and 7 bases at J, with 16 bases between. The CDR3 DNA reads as TGTGCCAGCAGCGCCCCCACAGGGTGGAGTGGCTACACCTTC. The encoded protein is CASSAPTGWSGYTF.

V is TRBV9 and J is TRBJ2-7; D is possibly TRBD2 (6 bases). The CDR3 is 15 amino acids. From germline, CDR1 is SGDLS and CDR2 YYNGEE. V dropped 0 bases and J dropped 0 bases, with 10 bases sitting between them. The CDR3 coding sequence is TGTGCCAGCAGCGTAGGTGCGGGGAGCTCCTACGAGCAGTACTTC. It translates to CASSVGAGSSYEQYF.

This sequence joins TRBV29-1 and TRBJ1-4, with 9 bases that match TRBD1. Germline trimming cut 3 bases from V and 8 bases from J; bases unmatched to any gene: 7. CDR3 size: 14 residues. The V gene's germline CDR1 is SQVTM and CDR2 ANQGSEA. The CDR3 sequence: CSVDRTGVGEKLFF. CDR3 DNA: TGCAGCGTTGACAGGACAGGGGTGGGGGAAAAACTGTTTTTT.

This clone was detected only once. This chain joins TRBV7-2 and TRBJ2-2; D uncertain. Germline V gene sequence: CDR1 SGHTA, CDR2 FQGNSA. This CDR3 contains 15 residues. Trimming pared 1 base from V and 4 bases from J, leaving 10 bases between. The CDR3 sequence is CASSLGPSGTGELFF. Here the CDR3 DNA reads TGTGCCAGCAGCTTAGGACCCTCGGGCACCGGGGAGCTGTTTTTT.

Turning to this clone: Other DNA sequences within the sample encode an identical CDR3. Here the CDR3 DNA reads TGTGCCAGCAGTTTGCGGGGCGGGGAGCTGTTTTTT. Protein sequence: CASSLRGGELFF. The chain links TRBV27 to TRBJ2-2, with D tentatively TRBD2 (6 bases). The length of the CDR3 is 12 residues. The V end lost 3 bases, the J end lost 7 bases, and 6 bases lay between the germline ends. Germline CDR1 MNHEY, CDR2 SMNVEV (reference sequence).

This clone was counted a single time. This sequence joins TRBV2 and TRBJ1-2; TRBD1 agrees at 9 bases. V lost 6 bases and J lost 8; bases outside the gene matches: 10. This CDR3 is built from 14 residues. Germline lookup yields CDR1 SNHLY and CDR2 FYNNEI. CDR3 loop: CASSTGTGSTGYTF. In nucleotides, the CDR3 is TGTGCCAGCAGCACCGGGACAGGGTCTACCGGCTACACCTTC.